These 6 T cell receptor beta chains were all obtained from the same sample, sequenced in a study of shared clonotypes between healthy human individuals. This table comes from immunoSEQ multiplex PCR, and its TCRdb copy is limited to in-frame clones, with some not included. This sample yields about half a million clones, of which roughly 80% are seen a single time; 12% belongs to the top ten. Source material: PBMCs. All receptors come from a woman aged 40 to 49 in good health. Some clones in this sample may be carry-over from other donors' samples.

This clone was picked up a small number of times. The chain is built from TRBV11-1 and TRBJ2-7, with 8 nucleotides matching TRBD2. The length of the CDR3 is 15 residues. Germline loops: CDR1 SGHAT, CDR2 FQDESV (reference sequence). V was pared by 3 bases and J by 5 bases, with 9 bases of the junction left unmatched. The CDR3 here is CASSFQTGTRNEQYF. Here the CDR3 DNA reads TGTGCCAGCAGCTTTCAGACCGGGACTAGGAACGAGCAGTACTTC.

The CDR3 loop reads CASSLRQGKLNTEAFF. The DNA for the CDR3 is TGTGCCAGTAGTCTCCGACAGGGGAAACTGAACACTGAAGCTTTCTTT. This chain connects TRBV19 to TRBJ1-1; TRBD1 agrees at 8 bases. V lost 5 bases and J lost 0; bases outside the gene matches: 8. Germline V gene lookup returns CDR1 LNHDA and CDR2 SQIVND (reference sequence). This CDR3 spans 16 amino acids.

This chain connects TRBV7-2 to TRBJ2-7; maybe TRBD1 (5 bases). Germline CDR1 SGHTA, CDR2 FQGNSA. The V end was cut by 4 bases, the J end by 6 bases, with 13 bases between. The CDR3 contains 13 residues. As DNA, the CDR3 is TGTGCCAGCAGCTCCGCCAGGGTAGCCGAGCAGTACTTC. It codes for CASSSARVAEQYF.

The chain uses TRBV14 and TRBJ1-1, with no clear D. The CDR3 length is 13 residues. Trimming pared 1 base from V and 5 bases from J, leaving 8 bases between. Germline CDR1 is SGHDN and CDR2 is FVKESK. The CDR3 nucleotides are TGTGCCAGCAGCCAAGCCCGGAAGACTGAAGCTTTCTTT. This codes for CASSQARKTEAFF.

This clone was seen once. V usage is TRBV30 and J usage is TRBJ1-5; D is uncertain. Germline V gives CDR1 GTSNPN, CDR2 SVGIG (reference sequence). This CDR3 is built from 13 residues. Trimming removed 2 bases at V and 9 bases at J, with 14 bases between. The CDR3 reads CAWSSSQSRPQHF. CDR3 DNA sequence: TGTGCCTGGAGTTCCAGCCAAAGCCGGCCCCAGCATTTT.

In this sample, this clone turned up once. A far larger clone is only one base removed, so a read error is likely. The chain employs TRBV5-1 and TRBJ2-7, with a tentative D call TRBD1 (6 bases). Germline V CDR1 and CDR2: SGHRS, YFSETQ. CDR3 length equals 13 residues. This chain's CDR3 is CASSHGTIYGQYF. The CDR3 bases are TGCGCCAGCAGTCACGGGACAATTTACGGGCAGTACTTC. The complete variable domain, with remaining parts taken from reference TRBV5-1 and TRBJ2-7, reads KAGVTQTPRYLIKTRGQQVTLSCSPISGHRSVSWYQQTPGQGLQFLFEYFSETQRNKGNFPGRFSGRQFSNSRSEMNVSTLELGDSALYLCASSHGTIYGQYFGPGTRLTVT.